Following are 17 T cell receptor beta chains from one sample sequenced in a study of identical twins. One entry per CDR3 protein results from TCRdb running MiXCR on the 5' RACE reads. The table lists about 240,000 distinct CDR3 sequences, 10% of them singletons. The specimen sequenced was memory T cells sorted from blood. These receptors originate from a man aged 50 to 59 in good health.

This clonotype was detected ten times or more. The V and J genes are TRBV5-1 and TRBJ2-5; tentative D call: TRBD2 (6 bases). V was clipped by 3 bases and J by 2 bases, with 17 bases between them. The CDR3 is 16 amino acids. The germline V gene has CDR1 SGHRS and CDR2 YFSETQ. CDR3 nucleotide sequence: TGCGCCAGCAGCTGGGACTCAGGGTTAAGGCAAGAGACCCAGTACTTC. Translating gives CASSWDSGLRQETQYF.

This clonotype was counted at least ten times. The CDR3 nucleotides read TGTGCCAGCAGCTTAAAAGGAGCGGGAGGCCGCTCCTACAATGAGCAGTTCTTC. Translation gives CASSLKGAGGRSYNEQFF. This chain connects TRBV11-2 to TRBJ2-1; 9 bases align to TRBD2. Germline loops: CDR1 SGHAT, CDR2 FQNNGV. CDR3 length: 18 residues. The ends lost 2 bases at V and 0 bases at J; junction bases unmatched: 8.

There are many counts of this clonotype. The V gene is TRBV25-1, the J gene TRBJ1-3; D gene uncertain. The CDR3 is 14 amino acids. The ends were cut back, 7 bases at V and 3 bases at J, with 13 bases in the middle. Germline V gene sequence: CDR1 MGHDK, CDR2 SYGVNS. The CDR3 spells CASNAAGFGNTIYF. The CDR3, as DNA: TGTGCCAGCAATGCGGCGGGGTTTGGAAACACCATATATTTT.

This clonotype was seen a handful of times. The J gene is TRBJ2-1, the V gene TRBV12-3 or TRBV12-4; maybe TRBD1 (6 bases). The CDR3 runs 16 residues. The ends were cut back, 4 bases at V and 1 base at J, with 14 bases in the middle. The CDR3 is CASSSNDRLSYNEQFF. CDR3 DNA: TGTGCCAGCAGTTCCAACGACAGGTTATCCTACAATGAGCAGTTCTTC.

The V gene is TRBV30, the J gene TRBJ2-7, with no clear D. Trimming pared 2 bases from V and 12 bases from J, leaving 17 bases between. This CDR3 comprises 12 residues. CDR1 and CDR2 from the germline V gene are GTSNPN and SVGIG (reference sequence). CDR3 sequence: CAWSPPGSRAYF. CDR3 coding DNA: TGTGCCTGGAGTCCCCCCGGTTCTCGCGCGTACTTC.

The V gene is TRBV13, the J gene TRBJ1-6; TRBD1 might be the D (5 bases). The CDR3 consists of 16 residues. Germline V gene lookup returns CDR1 PRHDT and CDR2 FYEKMQ (reference sequence). The ends were cut back, 1 base at V and 5 bases at J, with 12 bases in the middle. CDR3 protein: CASSLDRGRNNSPLHF. Written as DNA, the CDR3 is TGTGCCAGCAGCTTAGATCGGGGCAGAAATAATTCACCCCTCCACTTT.

This chain joins TRBV6-5 and TRBJ2-7; no definite D call. CDR1 is MNHEY, CDR2 SVGAGI, per germline. V lost 2 bases and J lost 0, with 11 bases in between. The CDR3 extends over 15 amino acids. The CDR3 here is CASSYGRTSSYEQYF. The DNA of the CDR3 is TGTGCCAGCAGTTACGGAAGAACCAGCTCCTACGAGCAGTACTTC.

Ten or more counts support this clonotype. The V call is TRBV12-3 or TRBV12-4, the J call TRBJ1-2, with D tentatively TRBD1 (6 bases). V was clipped by 8 bases and J by 5 bases, with 18 bases between them. This CDR3 is built from 14 residues. The CDR3 DNA sequence: TGTGCCAGCTGGGGGGGCCAAAGGGCGTATGGCTACACCTTC. This codes for CASWGGQRAYGYTF.

This clonotype was picked up many times. The chain recombines TRBV2 with TRBJ1-4; the match to TRBD1 covers 9 bases. Germline V lookup: CDR1 SNHLY, CDR2 FYNNEI. Trimming at V came to 4 bases and at J to 6 bases, leaving 6 bases not matched to a gene. This CDR3 comprises 15 residues. CDR3 protein: CASSGIGTGYEKLFF. CDR3 nucleotide sequence: TGTGCCAGCAGTGGTATCGGGACAGGGTATGAAAAACTGTTTTTT.

The V call is TRBV6-1, the J call TRBJ1-2, with D possibly being TRBD1 (6 bases). Germline values: CDR1 MNHNS, CDR2 SASEGT. This CDR3 is 14 amino acids long. V shed 6 bases and J shed 6 bases, with 17 bases lying between them. CDR3 bases: TGTGCCAGCAGCCCATATGGGGGGGCGAATGGCTACACCTTC. Residues: CASSPYGGANGYTF.

This clonotype was picked up a small number of times. The J gene is TRBJ2-5, the V gene TRBV11-2, with D maybe TRBD2 (7 bases). Germline V gene lookup returns CDR1 SGHAT and CDR2 FQNNGV. The CDR3 consists of 15 residues. V lost 0 bases, J lost 7 bases, and 15 bases lay in between. CDR3 amino acids: CASSLERGLRGTQYF. CDR3 nucleotides: TGTGCCAGCAGCTTAGAGCGGGGGCTTCGGGGGACCCAGTACTTC.

V usage is TRBV4-3 and J usage is TRBJ1-1, with D possibly matching TRBD1 (5 bases). The CDR3 has 14 residues. Looked up from germline, CDR1 is LGHNA and CDR2 is YSLEER. Between the trimmed V and J ends, which lost 4 bases and 8 bases, there was a span of 17 bases. Here the CDR3 reads CASSPRRQLPEAFF. The CDR3 DNA follows: TGCGCCAGCAGCCCCCGTAGACAGTTACCCGAAGCTTTCTTT.

In its sample, this clonotype was seen many times. The V and J genes are TRBV20-1 and TRBJ2-1; 7 bases line up with TRBD2. After removal of 0 bases from V and 6 bases from J, the junction contained 8 bases not matched to a gene. CDR1 is DFQATT and CDR2 is SNEGSKA in the germline V gene (reference sequence). The CDR3 is 15 amino acids. The CDR3 region is CSARDLWEGGNEQFF. The CDR3 DNA follows: TGCAGTGCTAGAGATCTGTGGGAGGGTGGCAATGAGCAGTTCTTC.

Written as DNA, the CDR3 is TGCAGTGCTAGTCAGTCTAGCGGGAGCTTCGAGCAGTACTTC. Its protein is CSASQSSGSFEQYF. The chain employs TRBV20-1 and TRBJ2-7, with 10 nucleotides matching TRBD2. Germline V gives CDR1 DFQATT, CDR2 SNEGSKA (reference sequence). This CDR3 is built from 14 residues. V dropped 3 bases and J dropped 6; count of bases not matched to a gene: 8.

This clonotype showed up many times. At one end the junction does not follow the germline gene, possibly because of a read error. The chain joins TRBV7-7 to TRBJ2-3; no reliable D call. CDR1 is SSHAT and CDR2 is FNYEAQ in the germline V gene (reference sequence). This CDR3 contains 14 residues. The CDR3 coding sequence is TGTGCTAGCAGCTTAGGTGTGAACGCAGATACGCAGTATTTT. This encodes CASSLGVNADTQYF.

The gene calls are TRBV5-1 and TRBJ1-1, with D perhaps TRBD1 (6 bases). The V and J ends lost 4 bases and 7 bases respectively, with 11 bases between them. Germline V CDR1 and CDR2: SGHRS, YFSETQ. The CDR3 runs to 12 residues. CDR3 loop: CASSPDRSEAFF. The CDR3 DNA is TGCGCCAGCAGCCCCGACAGGAGTGAAGCTTTCTTT.

The table lists this clonotype with a few counts. The junction departs from the called germline gene at one end, perhaps through a read error. V is TRBV12-3 or TRBV12-4 and J is TRBJ2-1, with D tentatively TRBD1 (6 bases). The CDR3 extends over 13 amino acids. The CDR3 spells CASSLGSDLDRIF. The CDR3 coding sequence is TGTGCCAGCAGTTTAGGTAGCGACCTAGACAGGATCTTC.